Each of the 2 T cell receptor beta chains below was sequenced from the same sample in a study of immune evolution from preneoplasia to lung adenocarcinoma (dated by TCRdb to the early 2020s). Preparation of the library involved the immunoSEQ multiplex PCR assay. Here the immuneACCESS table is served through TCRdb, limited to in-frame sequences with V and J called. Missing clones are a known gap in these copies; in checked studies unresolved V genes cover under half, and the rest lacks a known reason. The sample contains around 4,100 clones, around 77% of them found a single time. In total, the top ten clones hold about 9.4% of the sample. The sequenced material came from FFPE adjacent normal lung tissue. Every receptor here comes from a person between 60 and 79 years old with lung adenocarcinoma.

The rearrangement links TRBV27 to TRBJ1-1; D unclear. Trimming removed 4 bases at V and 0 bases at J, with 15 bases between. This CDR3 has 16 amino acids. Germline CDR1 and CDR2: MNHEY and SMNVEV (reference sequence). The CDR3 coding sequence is TGTGCCAGCAGTTACATAAGGTTCGGCATGAACACTGAAGCTTTCTTT. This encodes CASSYIRFGMNTEAFF.

The CDR3 here is CASSTDSHSSTDTQYF. The CDR3 DNA reads TGTGCCAGCAGCACGGACAGTCACTCTAGCACAGATACGCAGTATTTT. The rearrangement uses TRBV28 and TRBJ2-3; D might be TRBD1 (6 bases). Trimming left V 6 bases short and J 0 bases short, with 16 bases between. The CDR3 runs to 16 residues. Germline CDR1 is MDHEN and CDR2 is SYDVKM.